Below, 20 T cell receptor beta chains from the same sample are listed, as sequenced in a study of CD8 T cells in ankylosing spondylitis. One entry per CDR3 protein results from TCRdb running MiXCR on the 5' RACE reads. The table lists about 42,000 distinct CDR3 sequences, 3% to 4% of them singletons, with approximately 4% in the top ten. Input material: blood, either unsorted or a sorted T cell fraction (not recorded which). The source of these receptors is a female donor with ankylosing spondylitis or in good health (not recorded which).

This clonotype was recorded at least ten times. The chain carries TRBV9 and TRBJ2-5; D unresolved. Germline assignment: CDR1 SGDLS and CDR2 YYNGEE. The V end was cut by 5 bases, the J end by 5 bases, with 13 bases between. The CDR3 has 13 amino acids. CDR3 DNA sequence: TGTGCCAGCAGTGAAGGCAGCGAGGAGACCCAGTACTTC. This gives the protein CASSEGSEETQYF.

In its sample, this clonotype was seen many times. J is TRBJ2-2 and V is TRBV9; D is ambiguous. The germline gives CDR1 SGDLS, CDR2 YYNGEE. The CDR3 length is 15 residues. V was trimmed by 0 bases and J by 3 bases, leaving 9 bases between them. CDR3 loop: CASSVAGTHTGELFF. DNA of the CDR3: TGTGCCAGCAGCGTAGCCGGAACCCACACCGGGGAGCTGTTTTTT. Variable domain in full (rest from reference TRBV9 and TRBJ2-2): DSGVTQTPKHLITATGQRVTLRCSPRSGDLSVYWYQQSLDQGLQFLIQYYNGEERAKGNILERFSAQQFPDLHSELNLSSLELGDSALYFCASSVAGTHTGELFFGEGSRLTVL.

This clonotype was observed at least ten times. V is TRBV9 and J is TRBJ2-2; 10 bases are shared with TRBD2. V was pared by 6 bases and J by 3 bases, with 14 bases of the junction left unmatched. Per germline, CDR1 SGDLS and CDR2 YYNGEE. The CDR3 is made up of 18 amino acids. The CDR3 DNA sequence: TGTGCCAGCACCTCCGTTAGCGGGGGGTCTCGGGACACCGGGGAGCTGTTTTTT. Translated: CASTSVSGGSRDTGELFF.

This clonotype was recorded at least ten times. The chain recombines TRBV9 with TRBJ1-1, with unresolved D. The CDR3 has 11 amino acids. V was pared by 7 bases and J by 5 bases, with 9 bases between. In germline, CDR1 is SGDLS, CDR2 YYNGEE. CDR3 residues: CASGRETEAFF. The CDR3 DNA sequence: TGTGCCAGCGGTAGGGAGACTGAAGCTTTCTTT. Variable domain in full (rest from reference TRBV9 and TRBJ1-1): DSGVTQTPKHLITATGQRVTLRCSPRSGDLSVYWYQQSLDQGLQFLIQYYNGEERAKGNILERFSAQQFPDLHSELNLSSLELGDSALYFCASGRETEAFFGQGTRLTVV.

The chain is built from TRBV9 and TRBJ2-3, with 9 nucleotides matching TRBD2. There are 17 residues in the CDR3. Germline V gene sequence: CDR1 SGDLS, CDR2 YYNGEE. The V and J ends lost 0 bases and 5 bases, in that order; junction bases with no gene match: 10. The chain's CDR3 is CASSVAGRGGRKDTQYF. As DNA, the CDR3 is TGTGCCAGCAGCGTAGCTGGGCGGGGGGGCCGGAAAGATACGCAGTATTTT.

The sample holds many counts of this clonotype. This chain links TRBV9 with TRBJ2-2; D perhaps matches TRBD1 (5 bases). V was pared by 2 bases and J by 0 bases, with 11 bases between. The CDR3 covers 16 residues. Looked up from germline, CDR1 is SGDLS and CDR2 is YYNGEE. The CDR3 loop reads CASSVVGRANTGELFF. The CDR3 nucleotides are TGTGCCAGCAGCGTTGTGGGGCGCGCGAACACCGGGGAGCTGTTTTTT.

This clonotype was counted many times. This chain connects TRBV9 to TRBJ1-1; maybe TRBD1 (6 bases). Trimming shortened V by 4 bases and J by 7 bases, and 23 bases separated the two germline ends. Per the germline V gene, CDR1 is SGDLS and CDR2 is YYNGEE. The CDR3 has 16 amino acids. The CDR3 reads CASSPRWGLGLVEAFF. The CDR3 DNA is TGTGCCAGCAGCCCCCGATGGGGGCTGGGACTGGTTGAAGCTTTCTTT. Using reference TRBV9 and TRBJ1-1 for the parts outside the CDR3, the full variable domain is DSGVTQTPKHLITATGQRVTLRCSPRSGDLSVYWYQQSLDQGLQFLIQYYNGEERAKGNILERFSAQQFPDLHSELNLSSLELGDSALYFCASSPRWGLGLVEAFFGQGTRLTVV.

By proportion, this clonotype is medium-sized (0.01 to 0.1%). The J gene is TRBJ2-2, the V gene TRBV9, with D tentatively TRBD1 or TRBD2 (5 bases each). The V end lost 1 base, the J end lost 1 base, and 11 bases lay between the germline ends. Germline lookup yields CDR1 SGDLS and CDR2 YYNGEE. The CDR3 covers 16 residues. Here the CDR3 reads CASSVSGTENTGELFF. In DNA form, the CDR3 reads TGTGCCAGCAGCGTATCTGGGACCGAGAACACCGGGGAGCTGTTTTTT.

This clonotype turned up a few times. The chain is built from TRBV9 and TRBJ2-7, with a tentative D call TRBD2 (5 bases). The CDR3 totals 14 residues. CDR1 SGDLS and CDR2 YYNGEE come from the germline V gene. V lost 4 bases, J lost 0 bases, and 11 bases lay in between. The CDR3 sequence is CASSPLGSSYEQYF. CDR3 coding DNA: TGTGCCAGCAGCCCCCTTGGGAGCTCCTACGAGCAGTACTTC.

This clonotype was seen repeatedly, ten times or more. The chain joins TRBV9 to TRBJ1-1, with a tentative D call TRBD1 (5 bases). The CDR3 loop spans 17 amino acids. In germline, CDR1 is SGDLS, CDR2 YYNGEE. V was clipped by 1 base and J by 0 bases, with 16 bases between them. Here the CDR3 DNA reads TGTGCCAGCAGCGTATTGGGACTTCCTGGGGTGAACACTGAAGCTTTCTTT. This encodes CASSVLGLPGVNTEAFF.

This clonotype was counted a few times. The CDR3 region is CASSVLSGGAGNEQFF. CDR3 coding DNA: TGTGCCAGCAGCGTCCTTAGCGGGGGGGCAGGGAATGAGCAGTTCTTC. The chain has TRBV9 and TRBJ2-1, with TRBD2 identical over 11 bases. The CDR3 runs 16 residues. V shed 2 bases and J 7 bases; nucleotides not matched to a gene: 8. Germline CDR1 reads SGDLS; CDR2 reads YYNGEE.

This clonotype has at least ten counts. The chain recombines TRBV9 with TRBJ2-5; TRBD1 aligns across 7 bases. Losses at the gene ends were 4 bases for V and 3 bases for J; bases not matched to a gene: 6. This CDR3 is 14 amino acids long. CDR1 and CDR2 from the germline V gene are SGDLS and YYNGEE. This chain's CDR3 is CASSSRTGKETQYF. The CDR3 nucleotides read TGTGCCAGCAGCTCACGGACAGGAAAAGAGACCCAGTACTTC.

This clonotype was counted at least ten times. The genes are TRBV9 and TRBJ2-3; possibly TRBD1 or TRBD2 for D (6 bases each). The V gene lost 0 bases and the J gene lost 0 bases, with 11 bases spanning the gap. Germline V gene sequence: CDR1 SGDLS, CDR2 YYNGEE. CDR3 length: 16 amino acids. The CDR3: CASSVAPGASTDTQYF. CDR3 in DNA: TGTGCCAGCAGCGTAGCGCCGGGGGCCAGCACAGATACGCAGTATTTT. Full variable domain (outside the CDR3, taken from reference TRBV9 and TRBJ2-3): DSGVTQTPKHLITATGQRVTLRCSPRSGDLSVYWYQQSLDQGLQFLIQYYNGEERAKGNILERFSAQQFPDLHSELNLSSLELGDSALYFCASSVAPGASTDTQYFGPGTRLTVL.

At least ten counts were recorded for this clonotype. V is TRBV9 and J is TRBJ2-5, with 7 nucleotides matching TRBD2. There are 14 residues in the CDR3. V shed 0 bases, J shed 2 bases, and the junction held 1 base outside the gene matches. CDR1 and CDR2 from the germline V gene are SGDLS and YYNGEE. CDR3 protein: CASSVEGGQETQYF. In nucleotides, the CDR3 is TGTGCCAGCAGCGTAGAGGGAGGGCAAGAGACCCAGTACTTC.

This chain uses TRBV9 with TRBJ2-3; possible D gene TRBD1, 5 bases. CDR3 length equals 17 residues. Trimming took 4 bases from V and 0 from J, leaving 18 bases between them. Germline loops: CDR1 SGDLS, CDR2 YYNGEE. The CDR3 region is CASSTPLWGPSTDTQYF. In DNA, the CDR3 is TGTGCCAGCAGCACCCCCCTATGGGGCCCTAGCACAGATACGCAGTATTTT.

In its sample, this clonotype was seen many times. This sequence joins TRBV9 and TRBJ2-2; 7 nucleotides line up with TRBD1. Looked up from germline, CDR1 is SGDLS and CDR2 is YYNGEE. The CDR3 is 16 amino acids. J was trimmed by 2 bases and V by 3 bases; bases with no gene match: 7. The CDR3 DNA reads TGTGCCAGCAGCGATAGGGGACAGATAAACACCGGGGAGCTGTTTTTT. Translated: CASSDRGQINTGELFF.

This clonotype was seen at least ten times. The chain couples TRBV9 to TRBJ2-3; the match to TRBD2 covers 13 bases. CDR3 length equals 17 residues. The germline V gene encodes CDR1 SGDLS and CDR2 YYNGEE. V dropped 3 bases and J dropped 5; count of bases not matched to a gene: 9. CDR3 protein: CASSGDTSGGAIDTQYF. The DNA for the CDR3 is TGTGCCAGCAGCGGTGATACTAGCGGGGGGGCAATAGATACGCAGTATTTT.

This clonotype has a count of ten or more. The rearrangement uses TRBV9 and TRBJ2-6; unclear D gene. Trimming took off 2 bases at V and 0 bases at J, with 9 bases between the two ends. Germline CDR1 is SGDLS and CDR2 is YYNGEE. This CDR3 has 16 amino acids. CDR3 nucleotides: TGTGCCAGCAGCGTGCCAGAGAGCTCTGGGGCCAACGTCCTGACTTTC. This encodes CASSVPESSGANVLTF.

The chain employs TRBV9 and TRBJ1-1, with 7 positions matching TRBD1. V shed 0 bases, J shed 4 bases, and the junction held 9 bases outside the gene matches. The CDR3 totals 16 residues. Germline V CDR1 and CDR2: SGDLS, YYNGEE. CDR3: CASSVAGGTAGTEAFF. CDR3 coding DNA: TGTGCCAGCAGCGTAGCGGGTGGGACAGCCGGCACTGAAGCTTTCTTT.

This clonotype was counted many times. The chain carries TRBV9 and TRBJ2-1; D is unresolved. The CDR3 contains 15 residues. Germline V gene lookup returns CDR1 SGDLS and CDR2 YYNGEE. V was clipped by 4 bases and J by 2 bases, with 13 bases between them. CDR3 protein: CASSPASRTYNEQFF. The DNA of the CDR3 is TGTGCCAGCAGCCCCGCCTCGCGGACCTACAATGAGCAGTTCTTC. The whole variable domain, filled in from reference TRBV9 and TRBJ2-1, reads DSGVTQTPKHLITATGQRVTLRCSPRSGDLSVYWYQQSLDQGLQFLIQYYNGEERAKGNILERFSAQQFPDLHSELNLSSLELGDSALYFCASSPASRTYNEQFFGPGTRLTVL.